This TCR beta chain was observed in a study of Ad26.COV2.S vaccination and SARS-CoV-2 variants. For the study at large: Ad26.COV2.S shots went into the muscle once or twice, 56 days apart.

In regard to this clone: At the DNA level, this CDR3 is encoded by other sequences in the same sample as well.

Documented treatment: 15 to 20 received Ad26.COV2.S at low or high dose, single or two shots; about five received placebo; per-sample allocation not given. On day 63 after the first injection, vaccine and placebo recipients gave samples. Here immunoSEQ multiplex PCR was the method, and the copy in TCRdb shows in-frame clones only, minus some. This table holds hundreds of thousands of clones, over 80% found once. The CDR3 sequence is 12 residues long. Germline CDR1 and CDR2: MNHEY and SVGAGI. V was trimmed by 0 bases and J by 5 bases, leaving 4 bases between them. This TCR came from a person aged 18-65 years who received the Ad26.COV2.S COVID-19 vaccine or a placebo. Material: peripheral blood, obtained in a trial of Ad26.COV2.S vaccine versus placebo. The chain has TRBV6-5 and TRBJ1-2; unclear D gene. The CDR3 sequence: CASSYSGYGYTF. The CDR3 bases are TGTGCCAGCAGTTACTCGGGGTATGGCTACACCTTC.